This TCR beta chain emerged from a study of cytomegalovirus exposure and HLA in healthy donors. Study findings and constraints: Altogether, 150 to 200 TCR beta chains were recorded as cytomegalovirus-associated.

Remarks on this clone: Its target is not known.

Amplification used 60 Vbeta primers and 13 Jbeta primers. Assay: immunoSEQ multiplex PCR; the TCRdb copy retains only in-frame clones and omits some. The repertoire holds approximately 180,000 clones, with more than 85% as singletons. This CDR3 comprises 15 residues. V lost 6 bases, J lost 8 bases, and 19 bases lay in between. Germline values: CDR1 LNHDA, CDR2 SQIVND (reference sequence). This receptor was taken from a woman in her late teens or twenties in good health and CMV-seronegative. This rearrangement joins TRBV19 to TRBJ1-4; TRBD1 might be the D (5 bases). The sample taken for sequencing was PBMCs. The DNA for the CDR3 is TGTGCCAGTAGGGGCCTCGGACACCCACGGGAAAAACTGTTTTTT. It codes for CASRGLGHPREKLFF.